Listed below are T cell receptor beta chains from one sample, sequenced in a study of blood T cell repertoires in COVID-19. The assay was immunoSEQ multiplex PCR, and TCRdb's table has in-frame clones only and misses some. The top ten hold 5% to 8% of the sample, which has 85,000 to 110,000 clones, approximately 84% seen once. Sequenced material: peripheral blood. The receptors were sampled from a human donor in a cohort sampled during active COVID-19. Both conserved end residues are part of each CDR3. Each record gives: clone size, D gene, J gene, V gene, CDR3 protein, CDR3 DNA. The D gene is left open where the match is weak. Size values are once, few and many counts, or a class for expanded clones, and some rows have none.

abundance: NA; d_gene: TRBD1; j_gene: TRBJ1-1; v_gene: TRBV4-1; CDR3aa: CASRQLGRGRRSSLNTEAFF; CDR3nt: TGCGCCAGCAGGCAGCTCGGCAGGGGGCGCAGGAGCAGTTTGAACACTGAAGCTTTCTTT
abundance: NA; d_gene: NA; j_gene: TRBJ1-1; v_gene: TRBV4-1; CDR3aa: CASSQEDRPNTEAFF; CDR3nt: TGCGCCAGCAGCCAAGAAGACAGGCCGAACACTGAAGCTTTCTTT
abundance: NA; d_gene: NA; j_gene: TRBJ1-1; v_gene: TRBV28; CDR3aa: CASMKSGGQGAFF; CDR3nt: TGTGCCAGCATGAAATCGGGGGGCCAGGGAGCTTTCTTT
abundance: NA; d_gene: NA; j_gene: TRBJ2-7; v_gene: TRBV21-1; CDR3aa: CASSIRGGTGSRYEQYF; CDR3nt: TGTGCCAGCAGTATACGGGGGGGGACGGGGAGTAGGTACGAGCAGTACTTC
abundance: NA; d_gene: NA; j_gene: TRBJ2-1; v_gene: TRBV18; CDR3aa: CASSPLEFGIGEQFF; CDR3nt: TGTGCCAGCTCACCACTGGAGTTTGGTATTGGTGAGCAGTTCTTC
abundance: many; d_gene: NA; j_gene: TRBJ2-1; v_gene: TRBV19; CDR3aa: CASSSFGGGSYNEQFF; CDR3nt: TGTGCCAGTAGTTCCTTTGGGGGAGGCTCCTACAATGAGCAGTTCTTC
abundance: NA; d_gene: NA; j_gene: TRBJ1-6; v_gene: TRBV28; CDR3aa: CASSPLGGSSSSPLHF; CDR3nt: TGTGCCAGCAGTCCCCTCGGCGGCTCCTCCAGTTCACCCCTCCACTTT
abundance: NA; d_gene: TRBD2; j_gene: TRBJ2-2; v_gene: TRBV3-1/TRBV3-2; CDR3aa: CASSPGLAGARSGELFF; CDR3nt: TGTGCCAGCAGCCCGGGACTAGCGGGGGCTCGGAGCGGGGAGCTGTTTTTT
abundance: few; d_gene: NA; j_gene: TRBJ2-2; v_gene: TRBV28; CDR3aa: CASSPRGSGELFF; CDR3nt: TGTGCCAGCAGTCCCCGCGGGTCCGGGGAGCTGTTTTTT
abundance: NA; d_gene: NA; j_gene: TRBJ1-2; v_gene: TRBV4-1; CDR3aa: CASSDRQRGNYGYTF; CDR3nt: TGCGCCAGCAGCGATCGACAGAGGGGGAACTATGGCTACACCTTC
abundance: NA; d_gene: NA; j_gene: TRBJ1-3; v_gene: TRBV5-1; CDR3aa: CASSLSQGQNTIYF; CDR3nt: TGCGCCAGCAGCTTGTCACAGGGCCAAAACACCATATATTTT
abundance: NA; d_gene: NA; j_gene: TRBJ1-4; v_gene: TRBV6-6; CDR3aa: CASSYVGFGEKLFF; CDR3nt: TGTGCCAGCAGTTACGTCGGGTTTGGGGAAAAACTGTTTTTT
abundance: NA; d_gene: NA; j_gene: TRBJ2-7; v_gene: TRBV7-8; CDR3aa: CASSLGVRGYEQYF; CDR3nt: TGTGCCAGCAGCTTAGGGGTGAGGGGGTACGAGCAGTACTTC
abundance: NA; d_gene: NA; j_gene: TRBJ1-4; v_gene: TRBV27; CDR3aa: CASSLSGWTTNEKLFF; CDR3nt: TGTGCCAGCAGTTTATCGGGCTGGACAACTAATGAAAAACTGTTTTTT
abundance: NA; d_gene: TRBD2; j_gene: TRBJ2-1; v_gene: TRBV3-1/TRBV3-2; CDR3aa: CASSQDNLAGGHNEQFF; CDR3nt: TGTGCCAGCAGCCAAGATAATCTAGCGGGAGGACACAATGAGCAGTTCTTC
abundance: NA; d_gene: NA; j_gene: TRBJ1-1; v_gene: TRBV27; CDR3aa: CASSNRPAGWNTEAFF; CDR3nt: TGTGCCAGCAGTAACCGCCCTGCAGGCTGGAACACTGAAGCTTTCTTT